One and the same sample provided the 32 T cell receptor beta chains below, sequenced in a study of CXCR3-negative and CXCR3-positive naive CD8 T cells. TRB cDNA libraries were made by UMI-labeled 5' RACE. One entry per CDR3 protein, without DNA, is what TCRdb gives after re-calling the 5' RACE reads. The sample totals more than 40,000 distinct CDR3 sequences. Sequences were obtained from naive CXCR3- CD8+ T cells from blood. The subset is: CD45RO-CCR7+CD27+CD95- naive CD8+ T cells lacking CXCR3 (TNR3-). Every receptor here comes from a human donor in good health. Some clones in this sample may be carry-over from other donors' samples.

The CDR3 loop is CASGGGMNTGELFF. The V and J genes are TRBV27 and TRBJ2-2; the D call of TRBD1 rests on TCRdb alone, since no DNA is present to check it. The germline gives CDR1 MNHEY, CDR2 SMNVEV (reference sequence). This CDR3 region has 14 residues.

The V gene is TRBV27, the J gene TRBJ2-2. This CDR3 region has 12 residues. The germline V gene encodes CDR1 MNHEY and CDR2 SMNVEV (reference sequence). CDR3 loop: CASRPVTGELFF.

This clonotype is classed as medium-sized by frequency. V gene TRBV20-1 combines with J gene TRBJ2-3. Germline loops: CDR1 DFQATT, CDR2 SNEGSKA (reference sequence). The CDR3 extends over 11 amino acids. The CDR3 loop reads CSARRKDTQYF.

The chain joins TRBV7-9 to TRBJ2-7; the TRBD1 assignment by TCRdb is unverifiable without DNA. This CDR3 comprises 13 residues. Germline assignment: CDR1 SEHNR and CDR2 FQNEAQ (reference sequence). The CDR3 protein is CASSSPDKYEQYF. The full variable domain, in which reference TRBV7-9 and TRBJ2-7 provide the parts outside the CDR3, is DTGVSQNPRHKITKRGQNVTFRCDPISEHNRLYWYRQTLGQGPEFLTYFQNEAQLEKSRLLSDRFSAERPKGSFSTLEIQRTEQGDSAMYLCASSSPDKYEQYFGPGTRLTVT.

The V call is TRBV4-1, the J call TRBJ2-2. The germline V gene has CDR1 MGHRA and CDR2 YSYEKL. This CDR3 has 12 residues. The CDR3 reads CASQQESGELFF.

CDR3 residues: CASSLVGGRLGTGELFF. The rearrangement joins TRBV6-5 to TRBJ2-2; without DNA, the TCRdb call of TRBD1 cannot be checked. CDR1 is MNHEY, CDR2 SVGAGI, per germline. The CDR3 has 17 amino acids.

This sequence joins TRBV2 and TRBJ2-7; there is no DNA to check the TCRdb D call of TRBD1. This CDR3 has 13 amino acids. Germline CDR1 SNHLY, CDR2 FYNNEI. The CDR3 loop is CASSDRGRYEQYF.

The chain joins TRBV29-1 to TRBJ2-2; the D call of TRBD1 rests on TCRdb alone, since no DNA is present to check it. The length of the CDR3 is 15 residues. Germline values: CDR1 SQVTM, CDR2 ANQGSEA. The CDR3 spells CSVDLGQGFTGELFF.

The chain joins TRBV7-9 to TRBJ2-1; TCRdb's assignment of TRBD1 cannot be checked, as there is no DNA. There are 16 residues in the CDR3. Per germline, CDR1 SEHNR and CDR2 FQNEAQ (reference sequence). The CDR3 reads CASSLEAGQGGHEQFF.

CDR3 residues: CSVVGQGSYNEQFF. V usage is TRBV29-1 and J usage is TRBJ2-1. Germline V CDR1 and CDR2: SQVTM, ANQGSEA. The CDR3 runs to 14 residues.

This sequence joins TRBV9 and TRBJ2-6; TCRdb returns TRBD1, unconfirmable since there is no DNA. Germline CDR1 is SGDLS and CDR2 is YYNGEE. This CDR3 contains 18 residues. CDR3 loop: CASSVGTGSNSGANVLTF.

The V and J genes are TRBV7-6 and TRBJ1-2. The CDR3 runs 13 residues. Germline V gives CDR1 SGHVS, CDR2 FNYEAQ. CDR3 amino acids: CASSLWQGGGYTF.

CDR3 in amino acids: CASSQAGGRETQYF. The chain has TRBV14 and TRBJ2-5; TCRdb reports TRBD1, a call that lacks DNA to check it against. This CDR3 contains 14 residues. Germline values: CDR1 SGHDN, CDR2 FVKESK.

V usage is TRBV28 and J usage is TRBJ2-1; without DNA, the TCRdb call of TRBD2 cannot be checked. There are 18 residues in the CDR3. CDR1 and CDR2 from the germline V gene are MDHEN and SYDVKM. CDR3 loop: CASSSPLAGAVRYNEQFF.

This chain links TRBV7-9 with TRBJ1-5. The CDR3 totals 13 residues. CDR1 SEHNR and CDR2 FQNEAQ come from the germline V gene (reference sequence). Here the CDR3 reads CASSSLGNQPQHF.

The V and J genes are TRBV4-1 and TRBJ2-2; TCRdb proposes TRBD1, but this gene call is untestable without DNA. Germline-derived CDR1 and CDR2 are MGHRA and YSYEKL. This CDR3 region has 16 residues. The CDR3 spells CASSQGGHPDTGELFF.

The chain links TRBV7-9 to TRBJ2-7. CDR1 is SEHNR and CDR2 is FQNEAQ in the germline V gene (reference sequence). CDR3 size: 11 residues. CDR3: CASSLVNEQYF.

The rearrangement links TRBV6-2 or TRBV6-3 to TRBJ2-1; there is no DNA to check the TCRdb D call of TRBD2. Germline CDR1 MNHEY, CDR2 SVGEGT. The CDR3 is 14 residues long. CDR3 region: CASRTGLAGNEQFF.

The rearrangement uses TRBV25-1 and TRBJ2-7; absent DNA, TCRdb's TRBD2 call cannot be checked. CDR1 is MGHDK and CDR2 is SYGVNS in the germline V gene. The CDR3 runs to 12 residues. The CDR3 loop reads CATSGSSYEQYF.

The rearrangement uses TRBV7-9 and TRBJ1-1; absent DNA, TCRdb's TRBD1 call cannot be checked. Germline assignment: CDR1 SEHNR and CDR2 FQNEAQ (reference sequence). The CDR3 is 13 residues long. The CDR3 region is CASSPSGATEAFF. Based on the CDR3 plus reference TRBV7-9 and TRBJ1-1, the full variable domain is DTGVSQNPRHKITKRGQNVTFRCDPISEHNRLYWYRQTLGQGPEFLTYFQNEAQLEKSRLLSDRFSAERPKGSFSTLEIQRTEQGDSAMYLCASSPSGATEAFFGQGTRLTVV.

The gene calls are TRBV7-6 and TRBJ2-3; lacking DNA, the TRBD1 call made by TCRdb goes unchecked. Germline lookup yields CDR1 SGHVS and CDR2 FNYEAQ. The CDR3 loop spans 13 amino acids. The CDR3 is CASSLPGTDTQYF. The full variable domain, its missing parts supplied by reference TRBV7-6 and TRBJ2-3, is GAGVSQSPRYKVTKRGQDVALRCDPISGHVSLYWYRQALGQGPEFLTYFNYEAQQDKSGLPNDRFSAERPEGSISTLTIQRTEQRDSAMYRCASSLPGTDTQYFGPGTRLTVL.

The V gene is TRBV6-4, the J gene TRBJ2-2. The CDR3 contains 14 residues. Germline CDR1 and CDR2: MRHNA and SNTAGT. CDR3 sequence: CASSDSTNTGELFF.

This chain connects TRBV14 to TRBJ2-7; TCRdb returns TRBD1, unconfirmable since there is no DNA. The CDR3 totals 17 residues. Looked up from germline, CDR1 is SGHDN and CDR2 is FVKESK. The CDR3 sequence is CASSQVHYGRQGYEQYF. Variable domain in full (rest from reference TRBV14 and TRBJ2-7): EAGVTQFPSHSVIEKGQTVTLRCDPISGHDNLYWYRRVMGKEIKFLLHFVKESKQDESGMPNNRFLAERTGGTYSTLKVQPAELEDSGVYFCASSQVHYGRQGYEQYFGPGTRLTVT.

CDR3: CASSPPVAGEYNEQFF. This chain uses TRBV7-9 with TRBJ2-1; TCRdb picks TRBD2, but there is no DNA to check that call. CDR3 length: 16 residues. From germline, CDR1 is SEHNR and CDR2 FQNEAQ (reference sequence). The full variable domain, its missing parts supplied by reference TRBV7-9 and TRBJ2-1, is DTGVSQNPRHKITKRGQNVTFRCDPISEHNRLYWYRQTLGQGPEFLTYFQNEAQLEKSRLLSDRFSAERPKGSFSTLEIQRTEQGDSAMYLCASSPPVAGEYNEQFFGPGTRLTVL.

This chain links TRBV24-1 with TRBJ2-7; TCRdb proposes TRBD2, but this gene call is untestable without DNA. Germline assignment: CDR1 KGHDR and CDR2 SFDVKD. The CDR3 contains 15 residues. CDR3 residues: CATSEGSGGSYEQYF.

The V call is TRBV28, the J call TRBJ1-2. Germline V gene lookup returns CDR1 MDHEN and CDR2 SYDVKM. The CDR3 extends over 13 amino acids. The CDR3 sequence is CASSLVENYGYTF.

The chain employs TRBV6-4 and TRBJ2-1; TCRdb returns TRBD2, unconfirmable since there is no DNA. The CDR3 runs to 15 residues. The germline V gene encodes CDR1 MRHNA and CDR2 SNTAGT. The CDR3 sequence is CASSRTSGSYNEQFF.

This clonotype is identified as medium-sized (0.01 to 0.1%) from frequency. The V gene is TRBV11-2, the J gene TRBJ2-5; TCRdb indicates TRBD1, and absent DNA this call remains unverified. This CDR3 has 16 amino acids. Germline assignment: CDR1 SGHAT and CDR2 FQNNGV. The CDR3 spells CASSFDEGAVKETQYF.

The rearrangement joins TRBV6-5 to TRBJ1-2; the TCRdb call, TRBD1, lacks DNA for checking. The CDR3 has 16 amino acids. Germline V gene sequence: CDR1 MNHEY, CDR2 SVGAGI. The CDR3 here is CASSYSMSGGRYGYTF.

The V call is TRBV27, the J call TRBJ2-2; TCRdb gives TRBD2 as the D gene, but with no DNA this cannot be confirmed. Germline CDR1 MNHEY, CDR2 SMNVEV (reference sequence). This CDR3 has 13 amino acids. The CDR3 protein is CASSLAGTGELFF.

The V call is TRBV10-3, the J call TRBJ1-2; there is no DNA to check the TCRdb D call of TRBD1. The CDR3 is 14 amino acids. Germline assignment: CDR1 ENHRY and CDR2 SYGVKD. The CDR3: CAISDTGGNYGYTF.

The chain is built from TRBV14 and TRBJ2-7; as DNA is missing, the TRBD1 call by TCRdb cannot be tested. Germline V gives CDR1 SGHDN, CDR2 FVKESK. The CDR3 extends over 14 amino acids. The CDR3 sequence is CASSQVSGAYEQYF.